A selection of T cell receptor beta chains follows, all from one sample in a study of T cells in Graves' hyperthyroidism and ophthalmopathy. MiXCR, run by TCRdb on the multiplex PCR reads, gives a single entry per CDR3 protein. This sample yields around 530,000 distinct CDR3 sequences, of which roughly a sixth are seen a single time; around 17% belongs to the top ten. Material: blood. These receptors all stem from a young woman with Graves' ophthalmopathy. The CDR3 runs from the conserved cysteine through the conserved F or W. D genes are given only for firm matches. Clone size is given for some rows only: seen once, a few or many times, or a class if the clone is expanded.

V	size	D	J	DNA	CDR3
TRBV19	few	TRBD1	TRBJ2-2	TGTGCCAGTAGTAGGACCGACAGGGACACCGGGGAGCTGTTTTTT	CASSRTDRDTGELFF
TRBV6-1	many	-	TRBJ1-1	TGTGCCACCAGGGAAGCTTTCTTT	CATREAFF
TRBV27	many	-	TRBJ2-7	TGTGCCAGCAGTTTAGGGGGAATGCTCTACGAGCAGTACTTC	CASSLGGMLYEQYF
TRBV20-1	few	-	TRBJ1-1	TGCAGTGCTCGCAGGGAGGCGAGGGACTCTGAAGCTTTCTTT	CSARREARDSEAFF
TRBV10-3	-	-	TRBJ2-4	TGTGCCATCAGGCTACTGCAGGGAAGGGCCATTCAGTACTTC	CAIRLLQGRAIQYF
TRBV11-2	many	TRBD1	TRBJ2-7	TGTGCCAGCAGCTTAGGGGGACAGTATGATGTCGAGCAGTACTTC	CASSLGGQYDVEQYF
TRBV7-3	-	-	TRBJ2-3	TGTGCCAGCAGCTTATACGGCCAATTTACAGATACGCAGTATTTT	CASSLYGQFTDTQYF
TRBV6-2/TRBV6-3	-	-	TRBJ2-1	TGTGCCAGCAGTAACCGGGACAACAATGAGCAGTTCTTC	CASSNRDNNEQFF
TRBV30	few	-	TRBJ2-7	TGTGCCTGGAGTGGTGGGGGCGGTTACGAGCAGTACTTC	CAWSGGGGYEQYF
TRBV20-1	many	-	TRBJ2-7	TGCAGTGCTAGGATAGAGTACGAGCAGTACTTC	CSARIEYEQYF
TRBV4-1	few	TRBD2	TRBJ2-4	TGCGCCAGCAGCCAAGCCGGACTAGCGGGAGCGGCCAAAAACATTCAGTACTTC	CASSQAGLAGAAKNIQYF
TRBV7-3	few	-	TRBJ2-1	TGTGCCAGCAGTCAAACGGGGCCCAATGAGCAGTTCTTC	CASSQTGPNEQFF
TRBV20-1	-	TRBD2	TRBJ2-1	TGCGGTGCTAGCGGGACTAGCGGCTCCTACAATGAGCAGTTCTTC	CGASGTSGSYNEQFF
TRBV7-2	-	TRBD2	TRBJ2-1	TGTGCCAGCAGCCTGACGGGAGGGAAACCGGGTGAGCAGTTCTTC	CASSLTGGKPGEQFF
TRBV5-1	many	-	TRBJ2-5	TGCGCCAGCAGCCCGGGACTAGAGACCCAGTACTTC	CASSPGLETQYF
TRBV30	-	TRBD2	TRBJ2-2	TGTGCCTGGACTCGCGGGGGAAAGGGCGGGGAGCTGTTTTTT	CAWTRGGKGGELFF
TRBV7-9	-	-	TRBJ2-1	TGTGCCAGCAGCTCTTCTTATAGTCGGAGCTCCTACAATGAGCAGTTCTTC	CASSSSYSRSSYNEQFF
TRBV27	-	-	TRBJ2-7	TGTGCCAGCAGTTTATCGGCCACCGGGACCTCCTACGAGCAGTACTTC	CASSLSATGTSYEQYF
TRBV6-4	few	-	TRBJ2-7	TGTGCCAGCAGTGACTGGGGGCCGCTCTTTAACGAGCAGTACTTC	CASSDWGPLFNEQYF
TRBV24-1	many	TRBD1	TRBJ2-1	TGTGCCACCAGTGAGACAACCGGGACAGTCTACAATGAGCAGTTCTTC	CATSETTGTVYNEQFF
TRBV5-1	-	-	TRBJ2-5	TGCGCCAGCAGCTTGGTTCCGGCGGAGACCCAGTACTTC	CASSLVPAETQYF
TRBV2	-	-	TRBJ1-5	TGTGCCAGCAGTTCGGCCAGGGATCAGCCCCAGCATTTT	CASSSARDQPQHF
TRBV20-1	few	-	TRBJ2-2	TGCAGTGCTCCAGGGTTTACAAACACCGGGGAGCTGTTTTTT	CSAPGFTNTGELFF
TRBV7-9	many	TRBD2	TRBJ2-1	TGTGCCAGCAGCGTATCGGGACTAGCGGGAGAGTATGAGCAGTTCTTC	CASSVSGLAGEYEQFF
TRBV5-1	many	TRBD2	TRBJ2-1	TGCGCCAGCAGCTTGGCCTATAAGCGGGGGTACAATGAGCAGTTCTTC	CASSLAYKRGYNEQFF
TRBV11-2	many	-	TRBJ2-1	TGTGCCAGCAGTCGGGTGGACAATGAGCAGTTCTTC	CASSRVDNEQFF
TRBV6-1	many	-	TRBJ2-3	TGTGCCAGCAGTGAAGGTCAGGTCCGGACAGATACGCAGTATTTT	CASSEGQVRTDTQYF
TRBV6-4	-	TRBD2	TRBJ2-3	TGTGCCAGCAGTGAAGCGGGAGAAACAGATACGCAGTATTTT	CASSEAGETDTQYF
TRBV20-1	many	-	TRBJ1-5	TGCAGTGCTAGAGTCGCGGACGTTTGGCAGCCCCAGCATTTT	CSARVADVWQPQHF
TRBV28	few	-	TRBJ2-2	TGTGCCAGCAGTTTAACAACCGCAGGGACGAACACCGGGGAGCTGTTTTTT	CASSLTTAGTNTGELFF
TRBV28	few	TRBD2	TRBJ2-7	TGTGCCAGCAGTATGAGCGGGAGGGAATACGAGCAGTACTTC	CASSMSGREYEQYF